Following are 29 T cell receptor beta chains from one sample sequenced in a study of Graves' ophthalmopathy and Graves' hyperthyroidism. The authors amplified TCR beta CDR3 regions from RNA transcripts. After a first-round RT-PCR with HTBI primers, a second-round multiplex PCR was run. TCRdb reprocessed the multiplex PCR reads with MiXCR, giving one entry per CDR3 protein. The table lists a few hundred thousand distinct CDR3 sequences, under 40% of them singletons. Sequencing used peripheral blood or thyroid tissue (not recorded which). The source is an adult man with Graves' hyperthyroidism.

This sequence joins TRBV30 and TRBJ2-7; tentative D call: TRBD1 (5 bases). CDR3 length: 12 residues. Trimming pared 2 bases from V and 3 bases from J, leaving 8 bases between. CDR1 is GTSNPN and CDR2 is SVGIG in the germline V gene (reference sequence). CDR3 sequence (DNA): TGTGCCTGGAGTACAGGAGTCTACGAGCAGTACTTC. This translates into CAWSTGVYEQYF.

The CDR3 reads CSFRPDPRETQYF. In DNA form, the CDR3 reads TGCAGCTTTCGCCCGGACCCCCGAGAGACCCAGTACTTC. This chain connects TRBV29-1 to TRBJ2-5; no reliable D call. Germline CDR1 SQVTM, CDR2 ANQGSEA. Trimming took 8 bases from V and 4 from J, leaving 17 bases between them. This CDR3 spans 13 amino acids.

This clonotype was counted only a few times. It may be a read error: a sequence one base away is much more abundant. J is TRBJ2-7 and V is TRBV12-3 or TRBV12-4; D perhaps matches TRBD1 (5 bases). CDR3 size: 16 residues. V gave up 5 bases and J gave up 2 bases, with 19 bases separating them. In nucleotides, the CDR3 is TGTGCCAGCAGTCTCGGTCCAACAGGTAAAACCTACGAGCAGTACTTC. Amino acids: CASSLGPTGKTYEQYF.

This clonotype was recorded at least ten times. The V and J genes are TRBV19 and TRBJ1-4, with D unclear. This CDR3 comprises 16 residues. CDR1 is LNHDA, CDR2 SQIVND, per germline (reference sequence). The V end lost 3 bases, the J end lost 4 bases, and 15 bases lay between the germline ends. As DNA, the CDR3 is TGTGCCAGTAGTATCCGGGGTAGGGCCTTTAATGAAAAACTGTTTTTT. The encoded protein is CASSIRGRAFNEKLFF.

The chain recombines TRBV7-2 with TRBJ1-5; D perhaps matches TRBD1 (6 bases). This CDR3 region has 15 residues. V was trimmed by 2 bases and J by 4 bases, leaving 12 bases between them. Germline V gene lookup returns CDR1 SGHTA and CDR2 FQGNSA. The CDR3, as DNA: TGTGCCAGCAGCTTAATGCAGGGGCTAAATCAGCCCCAGCATTTT. Amino acids: CASSLMQGLNQPQHF.

This clonotype appeared once. The J gene is TRBJ2-5, the V gene TRBV5-1; D not resolved. The CDR3 consists of 11 residues. Deletions cut 0 bases from V and 7 bases from J, with 4 bases between. In germline, CDR1 is SGHRS, CDR2 YFSETQ. CDR3 in amino acids: CASSLDATQYF. In DNA form, the CDR3 reads TGCGCCAGCAGCTTGGATGCGACCCAGTACTTC.

With regard to this clonotype: This could be a read error, since a much larger clone is one nucleotide away. This chain connects TRBV2 to TRBJ1-3, with D possibly TRBD1 on 5 matching bases. Germline V gives CDR1 SNHLY, CDR2 FYNNEI. This CDR3 spans 14 amino acids. The CDR3 bases are TGTGCCAGCCAACCCAGGGTCTCTGGAAACACCATGTATTTT. Its protein is CASQPRVSGNTMYF. Complete variable domain (other parts from reference TRBV2 and TRBJ1-3): EPEVTQTPSHQVTQMGQEVILRCVPISNHLYFYWYRQILGQKVEFLVSFYNNEISEKSEIFDDQFSVERPDGSNFTLKIRSTKLEDSAMYFCASQPRVSGNTMYFGEGSWLTVV.

J is TRBJ1-4 and V is TRBV29-1; D gene unclear. This CDR3 has 11 residues. V shed 4 bases and J shed 7 bases, with 7 bases lying between them. From germline, CDR1 is SQVTM and CDR2 ANQGSEA. CDR3 bases: TGCAGCGTTGGGGCAGTTGAAAAACTGTTTTTT. It translates to CSVGAVEKLFF.

DNA for the CDR3: TGCGCCAGCAGCCTTAGGACAGCAACGAACACCGGGGAGCTGTTTTTT. Its protein product is CASSLRTATNTGELFF. The rearrangement joins TRBV5-1 to TRBJ2-2, with D maybe TRBD1 (6 bases). This CDR3 has 16 residues. CDR1 and CDR2 from the germline V gene are SGHRS and YFSETQ. V lost 4 bases, J lost 0 bases, and 13 bases lay in between.

This clonotype showed up many times. This chain links TRBV12-3 or TRBV12-4 with TRBJ1-5; D is uncertain. V gave up 1 base and J gave up 8 bases, with 12 bases separating them. This CDR3 comprises 14 residues. CDR3 nucleotides: TGTGCCAGCAGTTTAGGTGCAGGACGCGAGCCCCAGCATTTT. This codes for CASSLGAGREPQHF.

This clonotype was found many times. The chain joins TRBV6-1 to TRBJ2-5; D uncertain. Trimming left V 3 bases short and J 5 bases short, with 4 bases between. The CDR3 spans 11 residues. Germline CDR1 and CDR2: MNHNS and SASEGT. The chain's CDR3 is CASSDFETQYF. CDR3 nucleotide sequence: TGTGCCAGCAGTGATTTCGAGACCCAGTACTTC.

This clonotype has a count of ten or more. The gene calls are TRBV7-8 and TRBJ2-2; no reliable D call. Trimming cost V 3 bases and J 7 bases, with 6 bases left between them. Germline V gene data show CDR1 as SGHVS and CDR2 as FQNEAQ. The CDR3 sequence is 12 residues long. The DNA for the CDR3 is TGTGCCAGCAGCTTCGTGTACGGGGAGCTGTTTTTT. Translated: CASSFVYGELFF.

This clonotype was observed at least ten times. J is TRBJ2-5 and V is TRBV11-2; D may be TRBD1 (7 bases). V was cut by 5 bases and J by 5 bases, with 18 bases left in between. CDR3 length: 15 residues. CDR1 is SGHAT and CDR2 is FQNNGV in the germline V gene. This CDR3 is CASSPNRGGGETQYF. The CDR3 DNA reads as TGTGCCAGCAGCCCCAACAGGGGTGGAGGGGAGACCCAGTACTTC.

The gene calls are TRBV10-3 and TRBJ1-1, with TRBD1 matching 7 bases. This CDR3 region has 15 residues. The V gene's germline CDR1 is ENHRY and CDR2 SYGVKD. The V and J ends lost 4 bases and 4 bases, in that order; junction bases with no gene match: 9. Here the CDR3 reads CAISGVDREGTEAFF. In nucleotides, the CDR3 is TGTGCCATCAGTGGGGTTGACAGGGAAGGCACTGAAGCTTTCTTT.

This clonotype was counted a single time. The chain joins TRBV29-1 to TRBJ1-2; perhaps TRBD1 as D (6 bases). The CDR3 loop spans 13 amino acids. Germline CDR1 SQVTM, CDR2 ANQGSEA. Trimming pared 3 bases from V and 4 bases from J, leaving 12 bases between. In DNA form, the CDR3 reads TGCAGCGTTGAGACAGGAATGACCTATGGCTACACCTTC. Its protein product is CSVETGMTYGYTF. The variable domain in full, with the rest retrieved from reference TRBV29-1 and TRBJ1-2, is SAVISQKPSRDICQRGTSLTIQCQVDSQVTMMFWYRQQPGQSLTLIATANQGSEATYESGFVIDKFPISRPNLTFSTLTVSNMSPEDSSIYLCSVETGMTYGYTFGSGTRLTVV.

This clonotype was counted at least ten times. DNA for the CDR3: TGTGCCAGCAGCCAAGCAGGGACAGGGATCTACGAGCAGTACTTC. Its protein is CASSQAGTGIYEQYF. The chain uses TRBV4-2 and TRBJ2-7; 9 positions agree with TRBD1. Losses at the gene ends were 1 base for V and 3 bases for J; bases not matched to a gene: 4. Germline V CDR1 and CDR2: LGHNA, YNFKEQ. The CDR3 consists of 15 residues.

This rearrangement joins TRBV19 to TRBJ2-6, with 7 nucleotides matching TRBD1. This CDR3 comprises 15 residues. The trim removed 7 bases at V and 2 bases at J, leaving 5 bases unmatched. Germline V gene lookup returns CDR1 LNHDA and CDR2 SQIVND (reference sequence). CDR3 sequence: CASNKGGAGANVLTF. In DNA, the CDR3 is TGTGCCAGTAATAAAGGGGGCGCTGGGGCCAACGTCCTGACTTTC.

This rearrangement joins TRBV4-1 to TRBJ1-4; D is perhaps TRBD1 (6 bases). Trimming stripped 0 bases from V and 0 bases from J, with 17 bases between. The CDR3 runs 19 residues. CDR1 MGHRA and CDR2 YSYEKL come from the germline V gene. CDR3: CASSQDFGQSLTTNEKLFF. CDR3 DNA: TGCGCCAGCAGCCAAGATTTTGGACAGTCTCTAACAACTAATGAAAAACTGTTTTTT.

The chain uses TRBV3-1 and TRBJ1-1; maybe TRBD1 (6 bases). Trimming pared 4 bases from V and 1 base from J, leaving 13 bases between. The germline CDR1 and CDR2 sequences are LGHDT and YNNKEL (reference sequence). CDR3 length equals 15 residues. The CDR3 DNA sequence: TGTGCCAGCAGCCGCATAACAGGGAGGAACACTGAAGCTTTCTTT. This sequence encodes CASSRITGRNTEAFF.

The genes are TRBV28 and TRBJ2-2; weak D call: TRBD1 (5 bases). The length of the CDR3 is 16 residues. The V end lost 4 bases, the J end lost 8 bases, and 20 bases lay between the germline ends. Germline-derived CDR1 and CDR2 are MDHEN and SYDVKM. CDR3 sequence reads: CASSSEHGAPTGELFF. The CDR3 nucleotides read TGTGCCAGCAGTTCTGAACATGGGGCCCCTACGGGGGAGCTGTTTTTT.

This clonotype was counted only a few times. V and J are TRBV7-6 and TRBJ2-7, with 10 bases fitting TRBD1. The J call may be wrong; the DNA end is better matched by TRBJ2-1. CDR3 length: 15 residues. CDR1 and CDR2 (germline): SGHVS, FNYEAQ. The CDR3 sequence is CASSSRDRGLGEQFF. As DNA, the CDR3 is TGTGCCAGCAGTAGCCGGGACAGGGGTTTGGGTGAGCAGTTCTTC.

The chain is built from TRBV7-2 and TRBJ1-5, with D unresolved. The V end lost 7 bases, the J end lost 6 bases, and 13 bases lay between the germline ends. The CDR3 is made up of 13 amino acids. The germline CDR1 and CDR2 sequences are SGHTA and FQGNSA. This CDR3 is CASTLARPQPQHF. Written as DNA, the CDR3 is TGTGCCAGCACCCTCGCCCGGCCTCAGCCCCAGCATTTT.

V is TRBV29-1 and J is TRBJ2-5; weak D call: TRBD2 (5 bases). V gave up 6 bases and J gave up 4 bases, with 12 bases separating them. The CDR3 totals 12 residues. Germline V gene lookup returns CDR1 SQVTM and CDR2 ANQGSEA. CDR3 DNA: TGCAGCGTGGAGGTCGCCTCAGAGACCCAGTACTTC. Protein sequence: CSVEVASETQYF. Full variable domain (outside the CDR3, taken from reference TRBV29-1 and TRBJ2-5): SAVISQKPSRDICQRGTSLTIQCQVDSQVTMMFWYRQQPGQSLTLIATANQGSEATYESGFVIDKFPISRPNLTFSTLTVSNMSPEDSSIYLCSVEVASETQYFGPGTRLLVL.

Ten or more counts support this clonotype. The chain is built from TRBV7-9 and TRBJ1-1, with D possibly matching TRBD1 (5 bases). The CDR3 totals 14 residues. Trimming stripped 5 bases from V and 2 bases from J, with 12 bases between. Germline CDR1 is SEHNR and CDR2 is FQNEAQ (reference sequence). The CDR3 loop reads CASSQEGRNTEAFF. In nucleotides, the CDR3 is TGTGCCAGCAGCCAAGAGGGGAGAAACACTGAAGCTTTCTTT.

There are many counts of this clonotype. The chain uses TRBV7-3 and TRBJ1-2, with D perhaps TRBD1 (5 bases). CDR3 size: 13 residues. The germline V and J ends were trimmed by 8 bases and 6 bases, with 16 bases remaining between them. Germline V gene sequence: CDR1 SGHTA, CDR2 FQGTGA. The CDR3 DNA is TGTGCCAGCGGGCAGGGTGACGGCAATGGCTACACCTTC. Translated, it gives CASGQGDGNGYTF.

Remarks on this clonotype: A single base separates this from a much larger clone, so it may be a read error. This likely comes from a read error, as the CDR3 has no conserved phenylalanine or tryptophan at its end. The chain is built from TRBV12-3 or TRBV12-4 and TRBJ1-3, with 9 bases fitting TRBD1. V shed 5 bases and J 2 bases; nucleotides not matched to a gene: 13. The CDR3 is 18 amino acids. The CDR3 nucleotides read TGTGCCAGCAGTACGGGACAGGGTCTTTTGGGGACTGGAAACACCATATATCTT. This encodes CASSTGQGLLGTGNTIYL.

The chain uses TRBV12-5 and TRBJ2-7; D is unclear. Per germline, CDR1 LGHNT and CDR2 FRNRAP. The CDR3 runs 13 residues. The germline V and J ends were trimmed by 3 bases and 3 bases, with 9 bases remaining between them. The CDR3 region is CASGLWPIYEQYF. CDR3 DNA sequence: TGTGCTAGTGGTTTATGGCCTATCTACGAGCAGTACTTC.

In regard to this clonotype: A much larger clone lies a single base off, so this may be a read error. CDR3 bases: TGTGCCAGCAGTGAACAGGTATCGAACACTGAAGCTTTCTTT. Translating gives CASSEQVSNTEAFF. V gene TRBV10-3 combines with J gene TRBJ1-1; weak D call: TRBD1 (5 bases). This CDR3 region has 14 residues. The germline CDR1 and CDR2 sequences are ENHRY and SYGVKD.

This clonotype has a count of ten or more. The V and J genes are TRBV6-5 and TRBJ2-5; D gene unclear. Per germline, CDR1 MNHEY and CDR2 SVGAGI. V was pared by 2 bases and J by 0 bases, with 10 bases between. This CDR3 region has 15 residues. The CDR3 nucleotides read TGTGCCAGCAGTTACCGGGCTGGGGACCAAGAGACCCAGTACTTC. This encodes CASSYRAGDQETQYF.